This T cell receptor beta chain was sequenced during a study of blood T cell repertoires in COVID-19. Study in general: T cells, B-cell-depleted T cells, or PBMCs provided the cDNA or gDNA that served as material.

How the authors handled the data: It was from reference gene primer amplification that nucleated cell counts were estimated. TCRdb's copy holds only in-frame clones and misses some; the assay was immunoSEQ multiplex PCR. V and J calls and clone size are copied from that table; D and trimming were computed from the DNA. This table has about 64,000 clones, roughly four fifths appearing once. V lost 6 bases, J lost 5 bases, and 6 bases lay in between. The CDR3 runs 11 residues. Sequencing input: peripheral blood. The chain couples TRBV12-3 or TRBV12-4 to TRBJ2-3; D is ambiguous. The clonotype was recovered from a human donor in a cohort sampled during active COVID-19. CDR3: CASRLRDTQYF. In DNA form, the CDR3 reads TGTGCCAGCAGACTGAGAGATACGCAGTATTTT.